This TCR beta chain came from a study of blood T cell repertoires in COVID-19. Study details: Acute and convalescent COVID-19 samples came from the United States, Italy and Spain. T cells, B-cell-depleted T cells, or PBMCs provided the cDNA or gDNA that served as material.

The germline V and J ends were trimmed by 2 bases and 6 bases, with 9 bases remaining between them. This CDR3 region has 13 residues. CDR1 is SGHDT and CDR2 is YYEEEE in the germline V gene. This clone has only a few counts. As processed by the authors: The authors estimated nucleated cell counts from reference gene primer amplification. Generated by immunoSEQ multiplex PCR, the TCRdb table keeps only in-frame clones and is missing some. V and J calls and clone size are as listed in that table; D and trimming were resolved from the DNA. The sample has about 180,000 clones, more than 75% seen once. The source of this sequence is a woman aged 70-85 years with acute or convalescent COVID-19. The sequenced sample was peripheral blood. The chain has TRBV5-6 and TRBJ1-3, with a tentative D call TRBD1 (5 bases). The CDR3 DNA reads as TGTGCCAGCAGCTTAGGGGAAACAAACACCATATATTTT. It yields the protein CASSLGETNTIYF.